The following is a TCR beta chain sequence with its context. The CDR3 runs to 15 residues. Germline CDR1 is MNHEY and CDR2 is SVGAGI. V trimming: 6 bases; J trimming: 2 bases; junction bases outside the gene matches: 5. As handled by the study authors: Reference gene primer amplification gave nucleated cell count estimates. The table came from immunoSEQ multiplex PCR; TCRdb's copy has only in-frame clones and leaves some out. That table supplies the V and J calls and clone size; D and trimming were determined from the DNA. The sample shows 250,000 to 350,000 clones, around 86% of them seen only once. The source of the sample is a study of blood T cell repertoires in COVID-19. Study background: Both acute and convalescent COVID-19 samples were obtained from the United States, Italy and Spain. Sources were T cells, B-cell-depleted T cells, or PBMCs; the material itself was cDNA or gDNA.

Material for sequencing was peripheral blood. The clonotype originates from a woman aged 30 to 39 with active or convalescent COVID-19. The chain joins TRBV6-5 to TRBJ1-2, with 11 positions matching TRBD1. CDR3 in DNA: TGTGCCAGCAGAAGGACAGGGGGCTTCAACTATGGCTACACCTTC. It translates to CASRRTGGFNYGYTF.